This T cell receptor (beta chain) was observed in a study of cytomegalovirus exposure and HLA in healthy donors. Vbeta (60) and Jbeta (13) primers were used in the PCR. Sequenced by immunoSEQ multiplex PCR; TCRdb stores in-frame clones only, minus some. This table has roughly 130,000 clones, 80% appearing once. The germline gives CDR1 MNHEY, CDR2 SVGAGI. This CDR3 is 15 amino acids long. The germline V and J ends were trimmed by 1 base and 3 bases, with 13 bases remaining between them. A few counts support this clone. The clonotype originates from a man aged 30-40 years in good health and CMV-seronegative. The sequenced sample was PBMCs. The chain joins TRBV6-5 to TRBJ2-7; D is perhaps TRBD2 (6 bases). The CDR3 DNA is TGTGCCAGCAGTTACTTGGTCTCGGGACTCTACGAGCAGTACTTC. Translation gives CASSYLVSGLYEQYF.